This T cell receptor (beta chain) was identified during a study of CD8 T cells in ankylosing spondylitis. MiXCR was run by TCRdb on the 5' RACE reads, yielding one entry per CDR3 protein. The repertoire holds roughly 100,000 distinct CDR3 sequences, with roughly 8.3% as singletons. As for this clonotype: Its antigen is currently unknown.

Looked up from germline, CDR1 is SEHNR and CDR2 is FQNEAQ (reference sequence). V lost 3 bases to trimming and J lost 7 bases, with 15 bases between them. This CDR3 region has 15 residues. Findings and limits, study-wide: Roughly eight highly homologous variants made up a TCR beta motif that seemed to typify ankylosing spondylitis blood. Reports say disease-linked clones showed up significantly more in matched ankylosing spondylitis synovial fluid.

The chain couples TRBV7-9 to TRBJ1-4; perhaps TRBD1 as D (6 bases). Sequencing used blood, either unsorted or a sorted T cell fraction (not recorded which). The sequence derives from a male donor with ankylosing spondylitis or in good health (not recorded which). CDR3 amino acids: CASSLAGTPGEKLFF. The CDR3 DNA follows: TGTGCCAGCAGCTTGGCCGGGACACCAGGTGAAAAACTGTTTTTT.